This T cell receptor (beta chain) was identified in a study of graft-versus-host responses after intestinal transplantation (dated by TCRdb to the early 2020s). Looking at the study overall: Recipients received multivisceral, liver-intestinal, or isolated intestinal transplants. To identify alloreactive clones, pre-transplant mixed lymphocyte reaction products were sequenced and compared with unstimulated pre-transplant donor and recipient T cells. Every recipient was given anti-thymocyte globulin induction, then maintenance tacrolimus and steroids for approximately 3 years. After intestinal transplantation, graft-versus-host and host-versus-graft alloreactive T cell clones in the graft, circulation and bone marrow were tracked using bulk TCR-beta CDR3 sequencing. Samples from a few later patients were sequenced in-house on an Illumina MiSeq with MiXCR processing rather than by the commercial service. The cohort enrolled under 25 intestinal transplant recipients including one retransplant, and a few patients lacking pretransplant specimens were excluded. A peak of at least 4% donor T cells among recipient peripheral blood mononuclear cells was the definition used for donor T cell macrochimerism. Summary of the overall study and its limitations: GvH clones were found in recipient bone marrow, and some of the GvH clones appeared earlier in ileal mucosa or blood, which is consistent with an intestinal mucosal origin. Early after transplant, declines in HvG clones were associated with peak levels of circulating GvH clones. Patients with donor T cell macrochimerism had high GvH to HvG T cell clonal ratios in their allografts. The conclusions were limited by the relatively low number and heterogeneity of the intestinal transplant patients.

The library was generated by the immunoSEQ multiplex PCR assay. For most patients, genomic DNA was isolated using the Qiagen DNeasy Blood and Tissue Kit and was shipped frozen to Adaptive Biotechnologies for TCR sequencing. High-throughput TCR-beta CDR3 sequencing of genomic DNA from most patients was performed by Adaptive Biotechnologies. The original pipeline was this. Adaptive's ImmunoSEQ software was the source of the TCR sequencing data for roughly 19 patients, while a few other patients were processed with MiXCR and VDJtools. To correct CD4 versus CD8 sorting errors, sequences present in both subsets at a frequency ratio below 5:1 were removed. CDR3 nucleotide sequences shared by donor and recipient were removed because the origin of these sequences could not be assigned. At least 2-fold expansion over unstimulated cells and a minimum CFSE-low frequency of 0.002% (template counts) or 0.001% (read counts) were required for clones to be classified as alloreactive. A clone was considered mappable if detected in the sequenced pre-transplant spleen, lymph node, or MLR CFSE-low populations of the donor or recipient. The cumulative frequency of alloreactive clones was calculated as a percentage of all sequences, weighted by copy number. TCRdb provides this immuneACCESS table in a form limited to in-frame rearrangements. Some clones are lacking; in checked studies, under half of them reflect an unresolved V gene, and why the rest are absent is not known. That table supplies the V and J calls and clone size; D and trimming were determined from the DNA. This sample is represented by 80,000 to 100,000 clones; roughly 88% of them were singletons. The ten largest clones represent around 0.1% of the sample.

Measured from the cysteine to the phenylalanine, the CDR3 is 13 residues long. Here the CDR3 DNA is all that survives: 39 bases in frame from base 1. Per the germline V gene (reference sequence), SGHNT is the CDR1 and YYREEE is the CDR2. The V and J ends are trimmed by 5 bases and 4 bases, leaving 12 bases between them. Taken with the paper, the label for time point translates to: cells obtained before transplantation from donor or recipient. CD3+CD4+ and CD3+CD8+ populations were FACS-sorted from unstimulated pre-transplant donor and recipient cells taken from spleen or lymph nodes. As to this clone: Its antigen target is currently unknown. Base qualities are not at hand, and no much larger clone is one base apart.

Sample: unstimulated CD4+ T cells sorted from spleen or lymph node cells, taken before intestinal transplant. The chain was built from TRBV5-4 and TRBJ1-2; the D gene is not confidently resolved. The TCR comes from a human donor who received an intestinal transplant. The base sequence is TGTGCCAGCAGGCGGGATCCACTCTATGGCTACACCTTC. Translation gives CASRRDPLYGYTF.